This passage covers 21 T cell receptor beta chains from one sample sequenced in a study of identical twins. In TCRdb, the 5' RACE reads were re-called with MiXCR into one record per CDR3 protein. The repertoire consists of 400,000 to 550,000 distinct CDR3 sequences, with roughly a fifth occurring once and the leading ten covering about 0.93%. The same specimen was also included in a second study, on T cells expressing NK-cell markers.

Specimen: CD4+ T cells sorted from blood. These receptors were collected from a woman under 30 in good health.

This clonotype showed up just a few times. This chain links TRBV9 with TRBJ2-1; tentatively, D is TRBD2 (5 bases). V gave up 2 bases and J gave up 5 bases, with 11 bases separating them. In germline, CDR1 is SGDLS, CDR2 YYNGEE. The CDR3 has 14 amino acids. The CDR3 is CASSVELANNEQFF. The CDR3 nucleotides read TGTGCCAGCAGCGTGGAGCTAGCCAACAATGAGCAGTTCTTC.

This clonotype was seen repeatedly, ten times or more. The V gene is TRBV20-1, the J gene TRBJ2-3, with TRBD2 matching over 7 bases. V trimming: 3 bases; J trimming: 0 bases; junction bases outside the gene matches: 15. Germline V lookup: CDR1 DFQATT, CDR2 SNEGSKA (reference sequence). The CDR3 extends over 18 amino acids. The chain's CDR3 is CSASGPGTTTTSTDTQYF. CDR3 in DNA: TGCAGTGCTAGTGGACCCGGGACTACAACTACTAGCACAGATACGCAGTATTTT.

The J gene is TRBJ2-7, the V gene TRBV9; 7 positions match TRBD1. The germline V gene encodes CDR1 SGDLS and CDR2 YYNGEE. Trimming cost V 4 bases and J 0 bases; bases outside gene matches: 10. The CDR3 runs to 16 residues. CDR3: CASSPGTDLSSYEQYF. CDR3 sequence (DNA): TGTGCCAGCAGCCCAGGGACAGACCTTAGCTCCTACGAGCAGTACTTC.

V is TRBV12-5 and J is TRBJ1-2, with 7 bases matching TRBD1. This CDR3 spans 17 amino acids. CDR1 is LGHNT, CDR2 FRNRAP, per germline. With V trimmed by 4 bases and J by 0 bases, 11 bases remained unmatched. CDR3 amino acids: CASGSHYLGTANYGYTF. Here the CDR3 DNA reads TGTGCTAGTGGTTCCCACTATCTCGGGACAGCTAACTATGGCTACACCTTC.

The sample holds a few counts of this clonotype. This sequence joins TRBV12-3 or TRBV12-4 and TRBJ1-6; D is perhaps TRBD1 (5 bases). Trimming shortened V by 3 bases and J by 7 bases, and 10 bases separated the two germline ends. CDR3 size: 14 residues. The CDR3 coding sequence is TGTGCCAGCAGTTTGGGGCTGACCAATTCACCCCTCCACTTT. As protein: CASSLGLTNSPLHF.

The CDR3: CASSQVLSAETQYF. The CDR3 DNA reads TGCGCCAGCAGCCAAGTCTTGTCCGCCGAGACCCAGTACTTC. V gene TRBV4-3 combines with J gene TRBJ2-5; D not resolved. Trimming left V 1 base short and J 5 bases short, with 11 bases between. Germline CDR1 LGHNA, CDR2 YSLEER. This CDR3 has 14 residues.

This clonotype was seen a few times. The CDR3 sequence: CASSSSYGSPDTQYF. CDR3 bases: TGCGCCAGCAGCTCCTCGTATGGAAGCCCAGATACGCAGTATTTT. V usage is TRBV5-1 and J usage is TRBJ2-3; D is ambiguous. The CDR3 consists of 15 residues. Trimming removed 3 bases from V and 4 bases from J, with 15 bases in between. Looked up from germline, CDR1 is SGHRS and CDR2 is YFSETQ.

This rearrangement joins TRBV20-1 to TRBJ2-3; 10 bases agree with TRBD2. Germline lookup yields CDR1 DFQATT and CDR2 SNEGSKA (reference sequence). V shed 4 bases and J 4 bases; nucleotides not matched to a gene: 8. The length of the CDR3 is 15 residues. Here the CDR3 DNA reads TGCAGTGCTACTAAGGGAGCGGGAGGGCCAGATACGCAGTATTTT. This sequence encodes CSATKGAGGPDTQYF.

The chain combines TRBV12-2 with TRBJ1-4; TRBD1 is the table's D call and was not checked against the DNA. TRBV12-2 is shown as a pseudogene. CDR3 size: 15 residues. The CDR3 region is CASRLRSQGGEKLFF. CDR3 nucleotides: TGTGCAAGTCGCTTAAGGTCACAAGGGGGTGAAAAACTGTTTTTT.

V is TRBV20-1 and J is TRBJ2-1, with TRBD1 as a possible D gene (6 bases). The germline gives CDR1 DFQATT, CDR2 SNEGSKA (reference sequence). The ends were cut back, 5 bases at V and 4 bases at J, with 12 bases in the middle. The CDR3 is 13 residues long. In DNA, the CDR3 is TGCAGTGCTGAAACCACAGGGTACAATGAGCAGTTCTTC. Its translation is CSAETTGYNEQFF.

J is TRBJ2-4 and V is TRBV11-3, with TRBD1 matching over 9 bases. Germline-derived CDR1 and CDR2 are SGHNT and YENEEA. Trimming took 5 bases from V and 5 from J; bases not matched to a gene: 4. This CDR3 has 14 amino acids. DNA for the CDR3: TGTGCCAGCAGCCTAAGGACAGGGGAAAACATTCAGTACTTC. Amino acid sequence: CASSLRTGENIQYF.

V gene TRBV20-1 combines with J gene TRBJ2-2; D gene uncertain. There are 17 residues in the CDR3. V was pared by 0 bases and J by 4 bases, with 18 bases between. Per the germline V gene, CDR1 is DFQATT and CDR2 is SNEGSKA (reference sequence). CDR3 bases: TGCAGTGCTAGAGATCCGGTCAGGTCAGGCGGCACCGGGGAGCTGTTTTTT. Residues: CSARDPVRSGGTGELFF.

This clonotype came up many times. V usage is TRBV12-3 or TRBV12-4 and J usage is TRBJ1-1, with D maybe TRBD1 (6 bases). V shed 3 bases and J shed 4 bases, with 9 bases lying between them. The CDR3 covers 13 residues. In DNA, the CDR3 is TGTGCCAGCAGTTTGACCAGGGGCACTGAAGCTTTCTTT. It codes for CASSLTRGTEAFF.

The chain joins TRBV11-3 to TRBJ2-6; 13 bases are a match to TRBD2. V gave up 1 base and J gave up 0 bases; unmatched junction bases: 12. The germline V gene has CDR1 SGHNT and CDR2 YENEEA. There are 22 residues in the CDR3. Here the CDR3 DNA reads TGTGCCAGCAGCTTAGTCACTAGCGGGAGGGAAAACCCGACCTCTGGGGCCAACGTCCTGACTTTC. Translated: CASSLVTSGRENPTSGANVLTF.

This clonotype turned up a few times. This chain joins TRBV12-3 or TRBV12-4 and TRBJ1-2, with D tentatively TRBD1 (6 bases). CDR3 length equals 14 residues. Trimming pared 5 bases from V and 2 bases from J, leaving 12 bases between. CDR3 coding DNA: TGTGCCAGCAGTCACGCGGACAGAAACTATGGCTACACCTTC. It specifies CASSHADRNYGYTF.

This clonotype came up many times. The chain has TRBV4-3 and TRBJ2-3, with D perhaps matching TRBD2 (7 bases). CDR1 is LGHNA and CDR2 is YSLEER in the germline V gene. CDR3 length: 17 amino acids. The ends were cut back, 3 bases at V and 0 bases at J, with 16 bases in the middle. Here the CDR3 reads CASSQTGLAGSTDTQYF. The CDR3 DNA is TGCGCCAGCAGCCAGACAGGATTAGCGGGTAGCACAGATACGCAGTATTTT.

This clonotype was seen more than once but under ten times. The genes are TRBV29-1 and TRBJ2-6; D is unclear. V was shortened by 5 bases and J by 3 bases, with 8 bases between the two germline ends. This CDR3 has 13 residues. CDR1 is SQVTM and CDR2 is ANQGSEA in the germline V gene. The CDR3 DNA reads as TGCAGCGTTCGAAAGGGTGGGGCCAACGTCCTGACTTTC. Amino acids: CSVRKGGANVLTF.

This clonotype was observed a handful of times. This sequence joins TRBV5-1 and TRBJ2-5; TRBD2 matches 11 bases. Germline CDR1 and CDR2: SGHRS and YFSETQ. The CDR3 covers 16 residues. V shed 5 bases and J 6 bases; nucleotides not matched to a gene: 12. The CDR3 reads CASSATISGGAQTQYF. The CDR3 region has the DNA TGCGCCAGCAGTGCAACAATTAGCGGGGGGGCCCAGACCCAGTACTTC.

The chain links TRBV9 to TRBJ2-1; the match to TRBD2 covers 13 bases. V gave up 0 bases and J gave up 6 bases; unmatched junction bases: 3. Germline loops: CDR1 SGDLS, CDR2 YYNGEE. The CDR3 is made up of 16 amino acids. The CDR3 region has the DNA TGTGCCAGCAGCGTAGCGGGACTAGCGGGGCCCAATGAGCAGTTCTTC. Its translation: CASSVAGLAGPNEQFF.

The chain recombines TRBV7-9 with TRBJ2-1; D gene uncertain. Germline V lookup: CDR1 SEHNR, CDR2 FQNEAQ (reference sequence). The V end lost 5 bases, the J end lost 2 bases, and 7 bases lay between the germline ends. The CDR3 is 13 amino acids. As DNA, the CDR3 is TGTGCCAGCAGCGGGATCCCCTACAATGAGCAGTTCTTC. Protein product: CASSGIPYNEQFF.

The V call is TRBV29-1, the J call TRBJ1-1; D perhaps matches TRBD1 (5 bases). Germline V lookup: CDR1 SQVTM, CDR2 ANQGSEA. This CDR3 spans 13 amino acids. Trimming took 4 bases from V and 1 from J, leaving 10 bases between them. This chain's CDR3 is CSVVRGRNTEAFF. DNA of the CDR3: TGCAGCGTTGTTAGGGGTCGGAACACTGAAGCTTTCTTT.